These 30 T cell receptor beta chains were all obtained from the same sample, sequenced in a study of blood T cell repertoires in COVID-19 (dated by TCRdb to about 2020). Libraries came from the immunoSEQ multiplex PCR assay. Sourced from immuneACCESS, this table was stored by TCRdb with only in-frame sequences that have V and J called. A share of the clones is absent; for the studies checked, an unresolved V gene accounts for under half, and the remainder has no known explanation. The table for this sample lists 300,000 to 400,000 clones; 70% to 90% of them were counted only once. Over 2.5% of the sample belongs to the ten largest clones. Material: peripheral blood. All receptors come from a human donor in a cohort sampled during active COVID-19.

The V gene is TRBV9, the J gene TRBJ1-4; 9 bases fit TRBD1. Germline CDR1 is SGDLS and CDR2 is YYNGEE. The CDR3 is 15 amino acids. Germline trimming cut 3 bases from V and 6 bases from J; bases unmatched to any gene: 6. The CDR3 is CASSARTGEDEKLFF. The CDR3 nucleotides read TGTGCCAGCAGCGCTAGGACAGGGGAGGATGAAAAACTGTTTTTT.

The genes are TRBV2 and TRBJ1-4, with D possibly matching TRBD1 (6 bases). Germline loops: CDR1 SNHLY, CDR2 FYNNEI. V lost 3 bases and J 4 bases, leaving 9 bases between the germline ends. This CDR3 is built from 14 residues. CDR3: CASSDRGNNEKLFF. CDR3 bases: TGTGCCAGCAGTGACAGGGGAAATAATGAAAAACTGTTTTTT.

The chain recombines TRBV12-3 or TRBV12-4 with TRBJ2-1; 7 nucleotides align to TRBD1. Unmatched junction bases numbered 9, after V lost 7 bases and J lost 9 bases. The CDR3 is 13 residues long. The DNA for the CDR3 is TGTGCCAGCACCCGAGACAGGGTTGGTGAGCAGTTCTTC. It codes for CASTRDRVGEQFF.

Here the CDR3 DNA reads TGCAGTGCTAGTACAGGGGATATCAATCAGCCCCAGCATTTT. Its protein product is CSASTGDINQPQHF. V and J are TRBV20-1 and TRBJ1-5; 7 bases line up with TRBD1. The CDR3 contains 14 residues. Trimming removed 3 bases from V and 3 bases from J; junction bases left unmatched: 5. The V gene's germline CDR1 is DFQATT and CDR2 SNEGSKA (reference sequence).

The V call is TRBV11-1, the J call TRBJ1-3; TRBD1 is a possible D gene (5 bases). Germline assignment: CDR1 SGHAT and CDR2 FQDESV (reference sequence). CDR3 length: 16 amino acids. Trimming left V 2 bases short and J 3 bases short, with 14 bases between. The CDR3 DNA sequence: TGTGCCAGCAGCTTACAGGGCAGGGTGGGTGGAAACACCATATATTTT. The encoded protein is CASSLQGRVGGNTIYF.

The rearrangement links TRBV27 to TRBJ1-5, with D perhaps matching TRBD1 (5 bases). CDR1 is MNHEY, CDR2 SMNVEV, per germline (reference sequence). The CDR3 totals 15 residues. With 0 bases removed from V and 4 bases from J, the gap between germline ends came to 10 bases. The CDR3 region has the DNA TGTGCCAGCAGTTTATCCGCAAGGGGAAATCAGCCCCAGCATTTT. Protein product: CASSLSARGNQPQHF.

DNA for the CDR3: TGTGCCTGGAGTGCTCCCCTGAGGTACAGGAATAACTATGGCTACACCTTC. It encodes CAWSAPLRYRNNYGYTF. The V gene is TRBV30, the J gene TRBJ1-2; D perhaps matches TRBD1 (5 bases). V was shortened by 1 base and J by 1 base, with 19 bases between the two germline ends. CDR3 length: 17 residues. From germline, CDR1 is GTSNPN and CDR2 SVGIG (reference sequence).

J is TRBJ1-1 and V is TRBV23-1; 8 bases are shared with TRBD1. TRBV23-1 is annotated as an ORF whose role is uncertain. Losses at the gene ends were 8 bases for V and 5 bases for J; bases not matched to a gene: 7. The CDR3 is made up of 13 amino acids. The CDR3, as DNA: TGCGCCAGCGGACAGGGACCGGGGACTGAAGCTTTCTTT. Protein: CASGQGPGTEAFF.

The chain combines TRBV7-9 with TRBJ2-3; maybe TRBD2 (5 bases). With 3 bases removed from V and 2 bases from J, the gap between germline ends came to 15 bases. The CDR3 covers 16 residues. Germline values: CDR1 SEHNR, CDR2 FQNEAQ (reference sequence). The CDR3 here is CASSLSEGPYTDTQYF. The CDR3 region has the DNA TGTGCCAGCAGCTTGTCCGAGGGTCCTTACACAGATACGCAGTATTTT.

The chain links TRBV15 to TRBJ1-6; TRBD1 matches 9 bases. Germline V gene sequence: CDR1 LNHNV, CDR2 YYDKDF (reference sequence). Trimming cost V 3 bases and J 7 bases; bases outside gene matches: 7. The CDR3 is 16 residues long. The CDR3 DNA reads as TGTGCCACCAGCAGGGGGGTAGGGACAGGGAATTCACCCCTCCACTTT. It codes for CATSRGVGTGNSPLHF. Filled out from reference TRBV15 and TRBJ1-6, the complete variable domain reads DAMVIQNPRYQVTQFGKPVTLSCSQTLNHNVMYWYQQKSSQAPKLLFHYYDKDFNNEADTPDNFQSRRPNTSFCFLDIRSPGLGDTAMYLCATSRGVGTGNSPLHFGNGTRLTVT.

V usage is TRBV28 and J usage is TRBJ2-3; maybe TRBD2 (5 bases). The CDR3 consists of 14 residues. CDR1 is MDHEN and CDR2 is SYDVKM in the germline V gene. V was cut by 3 bases and J by 6 bases, with 13 bases left in between. The CDR3 spells CASSFGRRRDTQYF. CDR3 nucleotide sequence: TGTGCCAGCAGTTTCGGGCGGAGGCGGGATACGCAGTATTTT.

The genes are TRBV28 and TRBJ2-7; D not resolved. Germline CDR1 MDHEN, CDR2 SYDVKM. V shed 3 bases and J shed 5 bases, with 11 bases lying between them. The CDR3 loop spans 13 amino acids. CDR3 amino acids: CASSFATVHEQYF. For the CDR3, the DNA is TGTGCCAGCAGTTTTGCTACCGTCCACGAGCAGTACTTC.

The chain has TRBV7-8 and TRBJ1-4; no clear D gene. The CDR3 spans 13 residues. V lost 4 bases to trimming and J lost 5 bases, with 8 bases between them. From germline, CDR1 is SGHVS and CDR2 FQNEAQ. CDR3 bases: TGTGCCAGCAGCTCGGGAAGAAATGAAAAACTGTTTTTT. It codes for CASSSGRNEKLFF.

V is TRBV2 and J is TRBJ2-5; 8 bases align to TRBD2. The germline CDR1 and CDR2 sequences are SNHLY and FYNNEI. The V and J ends lost 7 bases and 1 base, in that order; junction bases with no gene match: 5. This CDR3 has 14 amino acids. The CDR3, as DNA: TGTGCCAGCACCGGCGGGACTAGCCAAGAGACCCAGTACTTC. Its translation: CASTGGTSQETQYF.

This chain links TRBV5-1 with TRBJ1-2; tentative D call: TRBD1 (5 bases). V was pared by 3 bases and J by 5 bases, with 11 bases between. This CDR3 is built from 13 residues. Looked up from germline, CDR1 is SGHRS and CDR2 is YFSETQ. CDR3 DNA sequence: TGCGCCAGCAGCTCGACAGTGACTTATGGCTACACCTTC. Translating it yields CASSSTVTYGYTF.

J is TRBJ1-2 and V is TRBV27, with TRBD1 as a possible D gene (6 bases). Deletions cut 2 bases from V and 4 bases from J, with 11 bases between. This CDR3 comprises 14 residues. CDR1 is MNHEY, CDR2 SMNVEV, per germline (reference sequence). The chain's CDR3 is CASSLSRTVYGYTF. In DNA, the CDR3 is TGTGCCAGCAGTTTAAGTAGGACAGTCTATGGCTACACCTTC.

Details on this clone: The DNA is omitted, as the CDR3 cannot be located on it reliably, and the CDR3 follows TCRdb's listing. CDR3 sequence reads: CASSLFGSGSWFF. This rearrangement joins TRBV7-9 to TRBJ2-1; the DNA was not compared with TRBD2, the D call given in the table. Per germline, CDR1 SEHNR and CDR2 FQNEAQ (reference sequence). From its first to its last residue, the CDR3 has 13 amino acids.

The chain links TRBV12-3 or TRBV12-4 to TRBJ1-2; 7 nucleotides match TRBD1. The CDR3 extends over 13 amino acids. V dropped 10 bases and J dropped 2; count of bases not matched to a gene: 7. CDR3 DNA: TGTGCCACCCTGGGACAGCCGAACTATGGCTACACCTTC. It is translated as CATLGQPNYGYTF.

The chain combines TRBV5-1 with TRBJ2-1; D possibly corresponds to TRBD2 (5 bases). This CDR3 contains 14 residues. Trimming stripped 0 bases from V and 8 bases from J, with 12 bases between. Per the germline V gene, CDR1 is SGHRS and CDR2 is YFSETQ. The CDR3 is CASSLVGGFDEQFF. CDR3 in DNA: TGCGCCAGCAGCTTGGTAGGAGGTTTCGATGAGCAGTTCTTC.

This clone was seen a single time. The rearrangement links TRBV7-3 to TRBJ2-1, with 11 bases that match TRBD2. V trimming: 4 bases; J trimming: 5 bases; junction bases outside the gene matches: 7. The CDR3 contains 16 residues. In germline, CDR1 is SGHTA, CDR2 FQGTGA. CDR3: CASSSTGTSGHNEQFF. As DNA, the CDR3 is TGTGCCAGCAGCTCCACCGGGACTAGCGGCCACAATGAGCAGTTCTTC.

The chain recombines TRBV4-1 with TRBJ1-6; 8 bases fit TRBD1. The CDR3 runs to 16 residues. Germline V lookup: CDR1 MGHRA, CDR2 YSYEKL. Trimming at V came to 5 bases and at J to 6 bases, leaving 9 bases not matched to a gene. The CDR3 DNA sequence: TGCGCCAGCAGCTACTCCTTTGACAGGGGTAATTCACCCCTCCACTTT. The encoded protein is CASSYSFDRGNSPLHF.

J is TRBJ1-5 and V is TRBV21-1. TRBV21-1 is given as a pseudogene. The CDR3 is 17 residues long. CDR3 DNA: TGTGCCAGCAGCAAAGCGCCGACGGAGTATAGCAATCAGCCCCAGCATTTT. This codes for CASSKAPTEYSNQPQHF.

The chain has TRBV7-9 and TRBJ2-1; no definite D call. Germline values: CDR1 SEHNR, CDR2 FQNEAQ (reference sequence). CDR3 length equals 13 residues. Between the trimmed V and J ends, which lost 4 bases and 7 bases, there was a span of 11 bases. This chain's CDR3 is CASSSPGWNEQFF. The CDR3 DNA reads as TGTGCCAGCAGCTCGCCCGGGTGGAATGAGCAGTTCTTC.

This clone was seen more than once but under ten times. V and J are TRBV5-1 and TRBJ1-5; a weak D match, TRBD1 (5 bases). The CDR3 totals 14 residues. V gave up 0 bases and J gave up 9 bases, with 13 bases separating them. Germline CDR1 and CDR2: SGHRS and YFSETQ. The CDR3 DNA reads TGCGCCAGCAGCTTGGTCCCGGGGGTTGGGCCCCAGCATTTT. It encodes CASSLVPGVGPQHF. The full variable domain, its missing parts supplied by reference TRBV5-1 and TRBJ1-5, is KAGVTQTPRYLIKTRGQQVTLSCSPISGHRSVSWYQQTPGQGLQFLFEYFSETQRNKGNFPGRFSGRQFSNSRSEMNVSTLELGDSALYLCASSLVPGVGPQHFGDGTRLSIL.

J is TRBJ1-3 and V is TRBV6-2 or TRBV6-3; D remains ambiguous. Trimming removed 2 bases at V and 8 bases at J, with 13 bases between. The CDR3 contains 14 residues. Germline loops: CDR1 MNHEY, CDR2 SVGEGT. The CDR3 DNA reads TGTGCCAGCAGTTACGGTGGCAGCGGAGACACCATATATTTT. Protein product: CASSYGGSGDTIYF.

The rearrangement links TRBV9 to TRBJ2-3; perhaps TRBD2 as D (6 bases). CDR1 and CDR2 (germline): SGDLS, YYNGEE. CDR3 size: 17 residues. With 0 bases removed from V and 0 bases from J, the gap between germline ends came to 14 bases. The CDR3 spells CASSVGGGKGSTDTQYF. CDR3 DNA: TGTGCCAGCAGCGTAGGAGGCGGGAAGGGTAGCACAGATACGCAGTATTTT.

This chain connects TRBV18 to TRBJ1-4; D gene unclear. The V end was cut by 4 bases, the J end by 8 bases, with 23 bases between. CDR3 length: 17 amino acids. Per germline, CDR1 KGHSH and CDR2 LQKENI. The CDR3, as DNA: TGTGCCAGCTCACTTAGGCCGCCGACACAGCCCCAGGAAAAACTGTTTTTT. Its protein product is CASSLRPPTQPQEKLFF. The full variable domain, rest sourced from reference TRBV18 and TRBJ1-4, is NAGVMQNPRHLVRRRGQEARLRCSPMKGHSHVYWYRQLPEEGLKFMVYLQKENIIDESGMPKERFSAEFPKEGPSILRIQQVVRGDSAAYFCASSLRPPTQPQEKLFFGSGTQLSVL.

This clone is a singleton in its sample. The chain recombines TRBV19 with TRBJ2-3; TRBD1 aligns across 11 bases. Unmatched junction bases numbered 9, after V lost 7 bases and J lost 6 bases. Germline CDR1 and CDR2: LNHDA and SQIVND (reference sequence). CDR3 size: 15 residues. CDR3 DNA: TGTGCCAGTACCCCCGGGACAGGGGGTGGGGATACGCAGTATTTT. It translates to CASTPGTGGGDTQYF.

The chain carries TRBV30 and TRBJ2-3; 7 bases map to TRBD2. The CDR3 runs to 12 residues. Per the germline V gene, CDR1 is GTSNPN and CDR2 is SVGIG (reference sequence). The V gene end was trimmed by 5 bases and the J gene end by 5 bases; junction bases not matched to a gene: 4. This CDR3 reads CAWGRARDTQYF. The CDR3, as DNA: TGTGCCTGGGGGAGGGCCCGAGATACGCAGTATTTT. Supplemented by reference TRBV30 and TRBJ2-3, the full variable domain reads SQTIHQWPATLVQPVGSPLSLECTVEGTSNPNLYWYRQAAGRGLQLLFYSVGIGQISSEVPQNLSASRPQDRQFILSSKKLLLSDSGFYLCAWGRARDTQYFGPGTRLTVL.

The chain uses TRBV6-6 and TRBJ1-5; 8 bases align to TRBD1. Germline values: CDR1 MNHNY, CDR2 SVGAGI (reference sequence). The CDR3 extends over 17 amino acids. Trimming removed 5 bases from V and 0 bases from J; junction bases left unmatched: 9. The CDR3 spells CASSPGTGGYSNQPQHF. In DNA form, the CDR3 reads TGTGCCAGCAGTCCCGGGACAGGCGGATATAGCAATCAGCCCCAGCATTTT.